Given below is one T cell receptor (beta chain) in context. Antigen specificity is unknown. A minimum of 7 million PBMCs was isolated per sample. Germline V gene sequence: CDR1 DFQATT, CDR2 SNEGSKA (reference sequence). The CDR3 is 15 amino acids. Trimming cost V 0 bases and J 0 bases, with 11 bases left between them. This sample was taken from a study of blood T cells in healthy people across ages. General study findings and limits: The study regarded diversity estimates from one million T cells as underestimates. With naive T cell percentage, TCR beta diversity showed a strong correlation.

Sample-barcoded 5' priming and a J-beta primer mix drove a second PCR of about 6 to 12 cycles. TCRdb reprocessed the 5' RACE reads via MiXCR and lists one record per CDR3 protein. This sample has 730,000 or so distinct CDR3 sequences, with 40% to 45% found just once. The TCR was taken from a woman aged 55-70 years in good health. Sequenced sample: blood. The chain has TRBV20-1 and TRBJ2-5; D remains ambiguous. The CDR3 region is CSARDHGWYQETQYF. The CDR3 DNA reads TGCAGTGCTAGAGACCACGGGTGGTACCAAGAGACCCAGTACTTC.